Below, one TCR beta chain is given with its context. This CDR3 region has 17 residues. In germline, CDR1 is SGHTS, CDR2 YDEGEE. V lost 1 base and J 2 bases, leaving 18 bases between the germline ends. The sample belongs to a study of T cell responses to AZD1222 COVID-19 vaccine. Measured with immunoSEQ multiplex PCR; TCRdb has only the in-frame clones, and not every one. The sample totals more than 110,000 clones. This TCR came from an adult in good health. Sequencing was performed on peripheral blood. The gene calls are TRBV5-8 and TRBJ1-2; TRBD1 might be the D (6 bases). CDR3 amino acids: CASSLRNSAGVNYGYTF. The CDR3 coding sequence is TGTGCCAGCAGCTTGCGCAATAGCGCAGGGGTAAACTATGGCTACACCTTC.